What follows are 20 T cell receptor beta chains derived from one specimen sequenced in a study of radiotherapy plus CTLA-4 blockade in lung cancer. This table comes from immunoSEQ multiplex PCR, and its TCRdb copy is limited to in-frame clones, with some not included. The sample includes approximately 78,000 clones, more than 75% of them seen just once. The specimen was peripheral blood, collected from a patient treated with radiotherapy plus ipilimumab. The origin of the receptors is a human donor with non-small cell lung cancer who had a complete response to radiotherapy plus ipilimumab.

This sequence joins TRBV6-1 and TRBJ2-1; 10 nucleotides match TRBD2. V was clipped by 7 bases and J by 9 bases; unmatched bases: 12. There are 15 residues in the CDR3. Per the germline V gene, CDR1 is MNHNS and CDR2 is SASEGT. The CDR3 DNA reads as TGTGCCAGCAATGGAGCGGGAGGGCCTCGCCCTGAGCAGTTCTTC. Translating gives CASNGAGGPRPEQFF.

CDR3 DNA sequence: TGTGCCAGCATCGACTTTTCCAATGAGCAGTTCTTC. As protein: CASIDFSNEQFF. The chain couples TRBV6-5 to TRBJ2-1; D uncertain. Germline V gene lookup returns CDR1 MNHEY and CDR2 SVGAGI. CDR3 length equals 12 residues. V was pared by 7 bases and J by 6 bases, with 10 bases between.

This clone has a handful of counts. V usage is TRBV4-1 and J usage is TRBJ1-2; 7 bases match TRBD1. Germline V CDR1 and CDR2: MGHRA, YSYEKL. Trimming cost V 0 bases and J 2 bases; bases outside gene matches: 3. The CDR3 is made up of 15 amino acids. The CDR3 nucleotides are TGCGCCAGCAGCCAAGAGTACAGGGGAAACTATGGCTACACCTTC. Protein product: CASSQEYRGNYGYTF.

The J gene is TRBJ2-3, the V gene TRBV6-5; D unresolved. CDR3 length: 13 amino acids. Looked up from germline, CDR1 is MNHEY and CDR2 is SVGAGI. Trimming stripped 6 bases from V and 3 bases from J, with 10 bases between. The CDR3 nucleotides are TGTGCCAGCAGCCTACGTAGAACAGATACGCAGTATTTT. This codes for CASSLRRTDTQYF.

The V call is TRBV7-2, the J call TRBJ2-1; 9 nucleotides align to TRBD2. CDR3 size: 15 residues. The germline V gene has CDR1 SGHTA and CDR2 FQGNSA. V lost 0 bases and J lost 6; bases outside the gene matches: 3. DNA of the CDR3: TGTGCCAGCAGCTTAGCTAGCGGGAGCACCAATGAGCAGTTCTTC. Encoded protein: CASSLASGSTNEQFF.

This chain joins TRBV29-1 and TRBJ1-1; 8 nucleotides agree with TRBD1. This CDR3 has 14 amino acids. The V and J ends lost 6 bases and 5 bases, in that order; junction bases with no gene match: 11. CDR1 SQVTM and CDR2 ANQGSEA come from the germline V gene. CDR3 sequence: CSVIRDRINTEAFF. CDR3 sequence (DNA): TGCAGCGTAATCCGGGACAGGATTAATACTGAAGCTTTCTTT. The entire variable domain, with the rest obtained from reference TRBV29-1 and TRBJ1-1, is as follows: SAVISQKPSRDICQRGTSLTIQCQVDSQVTMMFWYRQQPGQSLTLIATANQGSEATYESGFVIDKFPISRPNLTFSTLTVSNMSPEDSSIYLCSVIRDRINTEAFFGQGTRLTVV.

The CDR3 DNA sequence: TGTGCCAGCAGTTACCCAAAGGGGCGGGGACAAGAGACCCAGTACTTC. It codes for CASSYPKGRGQETQYF. The chain couples TRBV6-6 to TRBJ2-5; tentative D call: TRBD2 (6 bases). V was trimmed by 2 bases and J by 2 bases, leaving 15 bases between them. The V gene's germline CDR1 is MNHNY and CDR2 SVGAGI (reference sequence). This CDR3 comprises 16 residues.

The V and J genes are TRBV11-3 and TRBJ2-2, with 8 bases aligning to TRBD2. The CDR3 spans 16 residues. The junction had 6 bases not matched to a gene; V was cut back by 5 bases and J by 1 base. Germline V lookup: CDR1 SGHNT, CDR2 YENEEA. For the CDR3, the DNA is TGTGCCAGCAGCCAAGGCAGCGGGGGGAACACCGGGGAGCTGTTTTTT. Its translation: CASSQGSGGNTGELFF.

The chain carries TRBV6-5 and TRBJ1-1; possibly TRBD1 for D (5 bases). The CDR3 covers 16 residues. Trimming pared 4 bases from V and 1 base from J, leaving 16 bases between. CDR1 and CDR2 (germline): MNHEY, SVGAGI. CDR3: CASSLGGVGGNTEAFF. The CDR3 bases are TGTGCCAGCAGTTTGGGAGGGGTTGGCGGGAACACTGAAGCTTTCTTT.

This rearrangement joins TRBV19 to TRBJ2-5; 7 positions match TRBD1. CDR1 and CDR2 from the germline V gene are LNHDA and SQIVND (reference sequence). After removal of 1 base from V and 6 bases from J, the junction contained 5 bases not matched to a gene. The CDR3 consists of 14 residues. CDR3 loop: CASSIGQGGQTQYF. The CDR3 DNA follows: TGTGCCAGTAGTATAGGACAGGGCGGGCAGACCCAGTACTTC. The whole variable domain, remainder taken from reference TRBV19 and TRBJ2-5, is DGGITQSPKYLFRKEGQNVTLSCEQNLNHDAMYWYRQDPGQGLRLIYYSQIVNDFQKGDIAEGYSVSREKKESFPLTVTSAQKNPTAFYLCASSIGQGGQTQYFGPGTRLLVL.

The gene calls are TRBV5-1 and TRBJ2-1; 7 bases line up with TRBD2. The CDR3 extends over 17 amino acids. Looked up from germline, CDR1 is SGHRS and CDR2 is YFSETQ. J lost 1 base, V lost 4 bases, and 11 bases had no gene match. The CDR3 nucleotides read TGCGCCAGCAGCCCGTCGGCGGGAGTAAGGTCCTACAATGAGCAGTTCTTC. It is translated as CASSPSAGVRSYNEQFF.

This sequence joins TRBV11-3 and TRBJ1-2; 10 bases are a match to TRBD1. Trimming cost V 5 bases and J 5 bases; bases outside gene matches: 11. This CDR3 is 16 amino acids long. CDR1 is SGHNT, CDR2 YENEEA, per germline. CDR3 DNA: TGTGCCAGCAGCATGGAAACCGGGACAGGGGCATATGGCTACACCTTC. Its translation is CASSMETGTGAYGYTF.

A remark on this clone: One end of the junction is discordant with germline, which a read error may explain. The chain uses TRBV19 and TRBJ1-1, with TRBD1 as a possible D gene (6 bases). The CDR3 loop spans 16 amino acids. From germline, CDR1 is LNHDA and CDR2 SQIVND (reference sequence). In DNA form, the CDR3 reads TGTGCCAGTACCGTTCACTGGACAGAAGGGAACGCTGAAGCTTTCTTT. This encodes CASTVHWTEGNAEAFF.

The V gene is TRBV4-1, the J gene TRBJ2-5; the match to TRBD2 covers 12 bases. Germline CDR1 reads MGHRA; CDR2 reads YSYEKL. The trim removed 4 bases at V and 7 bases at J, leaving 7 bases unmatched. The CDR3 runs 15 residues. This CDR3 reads CASSPFGLAGTTQYF. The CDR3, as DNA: TGCGCCAGCAGCCCCTTCGGACTAGCGGGAACGACCCAGTACTTC.

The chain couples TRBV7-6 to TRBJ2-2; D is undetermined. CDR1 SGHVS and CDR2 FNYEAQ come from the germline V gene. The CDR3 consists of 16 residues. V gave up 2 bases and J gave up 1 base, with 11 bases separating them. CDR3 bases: TGTGCCAGCAGCTTATTTCCCGACGGGAACACCGGGGAGCTGTTTTTT. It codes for CASSLFPDGNTGELFF.

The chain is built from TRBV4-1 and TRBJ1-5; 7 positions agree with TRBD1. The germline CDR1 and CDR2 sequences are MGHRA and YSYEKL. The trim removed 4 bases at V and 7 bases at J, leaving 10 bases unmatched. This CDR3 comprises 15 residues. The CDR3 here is CASSLEQGQGQPQHF. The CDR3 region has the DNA TGCGCCAGCAGCCTCGAACAGGGGCAGGGGCAGCCCCAGCATTTT.

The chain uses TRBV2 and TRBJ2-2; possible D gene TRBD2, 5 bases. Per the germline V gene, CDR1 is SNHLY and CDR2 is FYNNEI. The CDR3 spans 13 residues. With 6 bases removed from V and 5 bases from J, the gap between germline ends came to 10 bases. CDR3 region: CASRPTGTGELFF. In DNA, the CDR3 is TGTGCCAGCAGGCCTACGGGAACCGGGGAGCTGTTTTTT. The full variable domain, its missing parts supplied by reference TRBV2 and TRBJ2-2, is EPEVTQTPSHQVTQMGQEVILRCVPISNHLYFYWYRQILGQKVEFLVSFYNNEISEKSEIFDDQFSVERPDGSNFTLKIRSTKLEDSAMYFCASRPTGTGELFFGEGSRLTVL.

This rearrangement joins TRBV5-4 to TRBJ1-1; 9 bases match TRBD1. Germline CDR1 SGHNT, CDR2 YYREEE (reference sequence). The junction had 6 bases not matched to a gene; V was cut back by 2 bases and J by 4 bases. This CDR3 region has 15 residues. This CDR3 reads CASSLGTGWGTEAFF. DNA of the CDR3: TGTGCCAGCAGCTTAGGGACAGGGTGGGGCACTGAAGCTTTCTTT.

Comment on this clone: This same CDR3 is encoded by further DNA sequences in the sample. The CDR3 DNA reads as TGTGCCTGGAGTCGGGTGGGGCGGGGGGTTACAGATACGCAGTATTTT. This encodes CAWSRVGRGVTDTQYF. The chain recombines TRBV30 with TRBJ2-3; 8 bases agree with TRBD2. V shed 2 bases and J 3 bases; nucleotides not matched to a gene: 10. The germline CDR1 and CDR2 sequences are GTSNPN and SVGIG (reference sequence). CDR3 length equals 16 residues.

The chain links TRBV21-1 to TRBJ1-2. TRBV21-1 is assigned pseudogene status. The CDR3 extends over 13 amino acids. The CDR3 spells CASSITGGVGYTF. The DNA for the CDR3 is TGTGCCAGCAGCATAACCGGAGGGGTCGGCTACACCTTC.